Each of the 30 T cell receptor beta chains below was sequenced from the same sample in a study of blood T cell repertoires in COVID-19. This table comes from immunoSEQ multiplex PCR, and its TCRdb copy is limited to in-frame clones, with some not included. In the table there are hundreds of thousands of clones, 85% of which are singletons. The sequenced sample consisted of peripheral blood. These receptors all come from a woman aged 45 to 65 with active or convalescent COVID-19.

The V gene is TRBV5-1, the J gene TRBJ2-1; 14 bases agree with TRBD2. Losses at the gene ends were 3 bases for V and 10 bases for J; bases not matched to a gene: 9. CDR1 and CDR2 from the germline V gene are SGHRS and YFSETQ. The CDR3 runs 16 residues. CDR3 amino acids: CASSWTGTSGRGEQFF. CDR3 nucleotide sequence: TGCGCCAGCAGCTGGACCGGGACTAGCGGGAGAGGAGAGCAGTTCTTC.

J is TRBJ2-5 and V is TRBV29-1; 10 nucleotides line up with TRBD1. Trimming removed 6 bases from V and 5 bases from J; junction bases left unmatched: 6. This CDR3 has 13 residues. Germline loops: CDR1 SQVTM, CDR2 ANQGSEA. The CDR3 sequence is CSVDRGQRETQYF. For the CDR3, the DNA is TGCAGCGTCGACAGGGGGCAGCGGGAGACCCAGTACTTC.

The genes are TRBV6-5 and TRBJ2-2; TRBD2 aligns across 14 bases. Germline CDR1 and CDR2: MNHEY and SVGAGI. The V and J ends lost 7 bases and 6 bases, in that order; junction bases with no gene match: 4. This CDR3 has 15 residues. In DNA form, the CDR3 reads TGTGCCAGCACCAGACTAGCGGGAGGGGCCGGGGAGCTGTTTTTT. It codes for CASTRLAGGAGELFF.

The chain links TRBV9 to TRBJ2-5, with 9 bases matching TRBD2. The V gene end was trimmed by 0 bases and the J gene end by 5 bases; junction bases not matched to a gene: 5. The germline CDR1 and CDR2 sequences are SGDLS and YYNGEE. The CDR3 consists of 15 residues. CDR3: CASSVGGAGGETQYF. For the CDR3, the DNA is TGTGCCAGCAGCGTAGGGGGTGCGGGAGGGGAGACCCAGTACTTC. Full variable domain (rest looked up from reference TRBV9 and TRBJ2-5): DSGVTQTPKHLITATGQRVTLRCSPRSGDLSVYWYQQSLDQGLQFLIQYYNGEERAKGNILERFSAQQFPDLHSELNLSSLELGDSALYFCASSVGGAGGETQYFGPGTRLLVL.

The V gene is TRBV10-3, the J gene TRBJ1-6; the match to TRBD1 covers 7 bases. CDR1 is ENHRY, CDR2 SYGVKD, per germline. The CDR3 spans 20 residues. J lost 0 bases, V lost 0 bases, and 11 bases had no gene match. The CDR3 sequence: CAISESGTDFFSSYNSPLHF. The CDR3 nucleotides are TGTGCCATCAGTGAGTCTGGGACAGACTTCTTTAGCTCCTATAATTCACCCCTCCACTTT.

In nucleotides, the CDR3 is TGTGCCAGCAGATCCGTTCCACAGGGTGAAGCTTTCTTT. Translated: CASRSVPQGEAFF. This chain uses TRBV5-6 with TRBJ1-1; D perhaps matches TRBD1 (6 bases). Looked up from germline, CDR1 is SGHDT and CDR2 is YYEEEE. The CDR3 is 13 amino acids. V dropped 5 bases and J dropped 7 bases, with 15 bases sitting between them.

The chain links TRBV5-4 to TRBJ2-1, with TRBD2 matching over 7 bases. The CDR3 totals 15 residues. The V and J ends lost 4 bases and 9 bases, in that order; junction bases with no gene match: 13. Germline lookup yields CDR1 SGHNT and CDR2 YYREEE (reference sequence). The CDR3 bases are TGTGCCAGCAGCGGGGGGGTGGCCGCGGCCGGTGAGCAGTTCTTC. It yields the protein CASSGGVAAAGEQFF.

The chain is built from TRBV7-9 and TRBJ1-4, with D possibly matching TRBD1 (6 bases). The CDR3 is 14 residues long. Trimming took 2 bases from V and 8 from J, leaving 12 bases between them. Germline V gives CDR1 SEHNR, CDR2 FQNEAQ (reference sequence). The CDR3 region is CASSLLDSGEKLFF. DNA of the CDR3: TGTGCCAGCAGCTTATTGGACAGCGGCGAAAAACTGTTTTTT. Filled out from reference TRBV7-9 and TRBJ1-4, the complete variable domain reads DTGVSQNPRHKITKRGQNVTFRCDPISEHNRLYWYRQTLGQGPEFLTYFQNEAQLEKSRLLSDRFSAERPKGSFSTLEIQRTEQGDSAMYLCASSLLDSGEKLFFGSGTQLSVL.

This sequence joins TRBV3-1 (or the pseudogene TRBV3-2) and TRBJ2-7, with 11 bases identical to TRBD2. J lost 1 base, V lost 1 base, and 6 bases had no gene match. Germline assignment: CDR1 LGHDT and CDR2 YNNKEL (reference sequence). CDR3 size: 17 residues. CDR3 nucleotides: TGTGCCAGCAGCCAAGGGGGACTAGCGGCTGTTTCCTACGAGCAGTACTTC. Its translation: CASSQGGLAAVSYEQYF.

The chain uses TRBV28 and TRBJ1-5; D remains unclear. CDR3 length: 13 amino acids. The V end was cut by 3 bases, the J end by 7 bases, with 10 bases between. Germline V gives CDR1 MDHEN, CDR2 SYDVKM. This CDR3 is CASSFRGAQPQHF. CDR3 sequence (DNA): TGTGCCAGCAGTTTCCGGGGTGCACAGCCCCAGCATTTT.

The chain employs TRBV15 and TRBJ1-5; a weak D match, TRBD1 (5 bases). V lost 0 bases and J lost 5, with 11 bases in between. Germline V gene sequence: CDR1 LNHNV, CDR2 YYDKDF (reference sequence). CDR3 length: 15 residues. CDR3 DNA: TGTGCCACCAGCAGAGATGGGGCAGGGTATCAGCCCCAGCATTTT. This gives the protein CATSRDGAGYQPQHF.

This chain links TRBV2 with TRBJ2-1; the D is unclear. With 6 bases removed from V and 1 base from J, the gap between germline ends came to 13 bases. The CDR3 is 15 amino acids. In germline, CDR1 is SNHLY, CDR2 FYNNEI. The CDR3 loop reads CASSPYSKSYNEQFF. The CDR3 region has the DNA TGTGCCAGCAGCCCGTACAGCAAATCCTACAATGAGCAGTTCTTC.

CDR3 protein: CASSFTGRTEAFF. The CDR3 region has the DNA TGTGCCAGCAGTTTCACGGGGAGGACTGAAGCTTTCTTT. The V and J genes are TRBV28 and TRBJ1-1; D is uncertain. Deletions cut 3 bases from V and 5 bases from J, with 10 bases between. This CDR3 has 13 amino acids. CDR1 and CDR2 from the germline V gene are MDHEN and SYDVKM.

The rearrangement uses TRBV28 and TRBJ1-2; weak D call: TRBD1 (5 bases). The CDR3 length is 16 residues. V was pared by 7 bases and J by 4 bases, with 22 bases between. Germline V gene sequence: CDR1 MDHEN, CDR2 SYDVKM. The CDR3 DNA follows: TGTGCCAGCACCCGTCCCTGGGGCCCCGAAAGCTATGGCTACACCTTC. It translates to CASTRPWGPESYGYTF.

The chain joins TRBV7-9 to TRBJ1-2; maybe TRBD1 (6 bases). V lost 5 bases and J lost 0, with 16 bases in between. CDR1 and CDR2 (germline): SEHNR, FQNEAQ (reference sequence). The CDR3 has 16 amino acids. CDR3 protein: CASSLQWGGANYGYTF. CDR3 DNA sequence: TGTGCCAGCAGCCTCCAATGGGGGGGCGCTAACTATGGCTACACCTTC.

The rearrangement links TRBV6-5 to TRBJ1-5, with D uncertain. CDR1 is MNHEY and CDR2 is SVGAGI in the germline V gene. The CDR3 is made up of 15 amino acids. Trimming took 6 bases from V and 3 from J, leaving 15 bases between them. CDR3 protein: CASSKDLTINQPQHF. CDR3 nucleotide sequence: TGTGCCAGCAGCAAAGACCTAACTATCAATCAGCCCCAGCATTTT.

The chain couples TRBV19 to TRBJ2-2; the D is unclear. CDR1 and CDR2 (germline): LNHDA, SQIVND (reference sequence). This CDR3 has 15 amino acids. Trimming stripped 5 bases from V and 0 bases from J, with 10 bases between. In DNA form, the CDR3 reads TGTGCCAGTAGTGCTATAACAGCGAACACCGGGGAGCTGTTTTTT. This gives the protein CASSAITANTGELFF.

The CDR3 DNA sequence: TGTGCCAGCAGCTTAATAGCGGGAGGTAGGGCAGATACGCAGTATTTT. Protein: CASSLIAGGRADTQYF. This chain uses TRBV7-6 with TRBJ2-3, with TRBD2 matching over 10 bases. After removal of 2 bases from V and 4 bases from J, the junction contained 6 bases not matched to a gene. Germline V CDR1 and CDR2: SGHVS, FNYEAQ. CDR3 size: 16 residues.

This clone was recorded once. V is TRBV19 and J is TRBJ1-6; D possibly corresponds to TRBD1 (6 bases). Trimming took off 5 bases at V and 8 bases at J, with 19 bases between the two ends. The CDR3 contains 16 residues. The germline V gene has CDR1 LNHDA and CDR2 SQIVND (reference sequence). In DNA form, the CDR3 reads TGTGCCAGTAGTCCTGCGAACCCGGGGACACATTCACCCCTCCACTTT. This gives the protein CASSPANPGTHSPLHF. Looking up the rest from reference TRBV19 and TRBJ1-6 gives the full variable domain: DGGITQSPKYLFRKEGQNVTLSCEQNLNHDAMYWYRQDPGQGLRLIYYSQIVNDFQKGDIAEGYSVSREKKESFPLTVTSAQKNPTAFYLCASSPANPGTHSPLHFGNGTRLTVT.

In its sample, this clone was seen once. V gene TRBV19 combines with J gene TRBJ2-2, with TRBD2 matching over 9 bases. Germline assignment: CDR1 LNHDA and CDR2 SQIVND (reference sequence). The CDR3 is 17 amino acids. V dropped 3 bases and J dropped 7; count of bases not matched to a gene: 12. The CDR3 sequence: CASSILLAGGPNGELFF. For the CDR3, the DNA is TGTGCCAGTAGTATTCTCCTCGCGGGAGGGCCGAACGGGGAGCTGTTTTTT.

This clone has a handful of counts. The chain employs TRBV13 and TRBJ1-2; no clear D. Germline V gene lookup returns CDR1 PRHDT and CDR2 FYEKMQ (reference sequence). V gave up 0 bases and J gave up 5 bases, with 10 bases separating them. The CDR3 loop spans 14 amino acids. The CDR3 DNA sequence: TGTGCCAGCAGCTTAGGGGGCACCGCTTATGGCTACACCTTC. Translating gives CASSLGGTAYGYTF.

The rearrangement links TRBV29-1 to TRBJ1-3; 7 nucleotides align to TRBD1. With 6 bases clipped from V and 1 base from J, the junction kept 9 bases outside the gene matches. Germline V lookup: CDR1 SQVTM, CDR2 ANQGSEA. CDR3 length: 15 residues. CDR3 in amino acids: CSVQPRQGSGNTIYF. CDR3 nucleotides: TGCAGCGTCCAGCCGAGACAGGGATCTGGAAACACCATATATTTT. Variable domain in full (rest from reference TRBV29-1 and TRBJ1-3): SAVISQKPSRDICQRGTSLTIQCQVDSQVTMMFWYRQQPGQSLTLIATANQGSEATYESGFVIDKFPISRPNLTFSTLTVSNMSPEDSSIYLCSVQPRQGSGNTIYFGEGSWLTVV.

The chain employs TRBV4-1 and TRBJ1-1; 10 nucleotides agree with TRBD1. J lost 3 bases, V lost 0 bases, and 1 base had no gene match. CDR1 and CDR2 (germline): MGHRA, YSYEKL. This CDR3 has 15 amino acids. The CDR3 here is CASSQDGTGDTEAFF. CDR3 bases: TGCGCCAGCAGCCAAGACGGGACAGGGGACACTGAAGCTTTCTTT.

CDR3 region: CASSHPTGGSYNEQFF. The DNA of the CDR3 is TGTGCCAGCAGCCACCCAACAGGGGGCAGTTACAATGAGCAGTTCTTC. This rearrangement joins TRBV14 to TRBJ2-1; TRBD1 matches at 9 bases. The CDR3 consists of 16 residues. Germline CDR1 is SGHDN and CDR2 is FVKESK. Germline trimming cut 3 bases from V and 4 bases from J; bases unmatched to any gene: 7. Using reference TRBV14 and TRBJ2-1 for the parts outside the CDR3, the full variable domain is EAGVTQFPSHSVIEKGQTVTLRCDPISGHDNLYWYRRVMGKEIKFLLHFVKESKQDESGMPNNRFLAERTGGTYSTLKVQPAELEDSGVYFCASSHPTGGSYNEQFFGPGTRLTVL.

The V and J genes are TRBV5-4 and TRBJ2-1, with TRBD2 matching over 8 bases. The V and J ends lost 4 bases and 4 bases, in that order; junction bases with no gene match: 4. From germline, CDR1 is SGHNT and CDR2 YYREEE (reference sequence). The CDR3 is 14 residues long. In nucleotides, the CDR3 is TGTGCCAGCAGCGCCACTAGCGGTTACAATGAGCAGTTCTTC. Amino acids: CASSATSGYNEQFF.

The chain uses TRBV5-5 and TRBJ2-3; no firm D call. This CDR3 contains 12 residues. The germline V and J ends were trimmed by 4 bases and 9 bases, with 12 bases remaining between them. The germline CDR1 and CDR2 sequences are SGHKS and YYEKEE (reference sequence). The DNA of the CDR3 is TGTGCCAGCAGCGTGGCCCCTGCGACGCAGTATTTT. This gives the protein CASSVAPATQYF.

The rearrangement links TRBV24-1 to TRBJ1-2, with D uncertain. Per germline, CDR1 KGHDR and CDR2 SFDVKD. This CDR3 is 15 amino acids long. With 3 bases removed from V and 6 bases from J, the gap between germline ends came to 16 bases. The CDR3, as DNA: TGTGCCACCAGTGATGCGCCGGGAATGCGTCATGGCTACACCTTC. As protein: CATSDAPGMRHGYTF.

The rearrangement links TRBV6-5 to TRBJ1-1, with D uncertain. V was shortened by 6 bases and J by 3 bases, with 14 bases between the two germline ends. CDR3 size: 14 residues. CDR1 MNHEY and CDR2 SVGAGI come from the germline V gene. CDR3 sequence reads: CASRRGWKDTEAFF. CDR3 bases: TGTGCCAGCAGGCGAGGGTGGAAGGACACTGAAGCTTTCTTT.

This clone has only one observation. This chain joins TRBV11-2 and TRBJ1-2; TRBD1 agrees at 10 bases. The CDR3 length is 16 residues. Germline V CDR1 and CDR2: SGHAT, FQNNGV. The J segment lost 4 bases and the V segment lost 2 bases, leaving 7 bases of the junction unmatched. The CDR3: CASSLFRDRGPYGYTF. The CDR3 DNA follows: TGTGCCAGCAGCTTATTCCGGGACAGGGGTCCCTATGGCTACACCTTC. The full variable domain, rest sourced from reference TRBV11-2 and TRBJ1-2, is EAGVAQSPRYKIIEKRQSVAFWCNPISGHATLYWYQQILGQGPKLLIQFQNNGVVDDSQLPKDRFSAERLKGVDSTLKIQPAKLEDSAVYLCASSLFRDRGPYGYTFGSGTRLTVV.

This clone appeared once. The CDR3 spells CASSFGIDRDPYTGELFF. The CDR3 region has the DNA TGTGCCAGCAGTTTTGGAATCGACAGGGATCCCTACACCGGGGAGCTGTTTTTT. The chain combines TRBV28 with TRBJ2-2, with TRBD1 identical over 7 bases. This CDR3 is 18 amino acids long. With V trimmed by 3 bases and J by 3 bases, 13 bases remained unmatched. The germline CDR1 and CDR2 sequences are MDHEN and SYDVKM.